This T cell receptor (beta chain) comes out of a study of graft-versus-host responses after intestinal transplantation. About the research overall: Recipients were all induced with anti-thymocyte globulin, then given tacrolimus and steroids for around three years. Study results and limitations: Some GvH clones appeared in ileal mucosa or blood before recipient bone marrow. GvH clone levels peaked in circulation, and this peak was associated with early post-transplant HvG declines.

The method was immunoSEQ multiplex PCR; TCRdb's version includes in-frame clones alone and lacks a portion of them. The data show 49,000 or so clones, with roughly 91% seen just once and around 6.3% held by the top ten. Germline CDR1 reads SGHDT; CDR2 reads YYEEEE. The CDR3 covers 15 residues. V dropped 0 bases and J dropped 4; count of bases not matched to a gene: 5. As for this clone: The antigen remains undetermined.

The receptor was derived from a human patient who received an intestinal transplant, so some T cells may come from the graft donor. The source material was PBMCs, sampled roughly 760 days after a first intestinal transplant, on the day of a second. The V and J genes are TRBV5-6 and TRBJ2-5, with TRBD2 matching 8 bases. CDR3 bases: TGTGCCAGCAGCTTGGTAGTAGCGGGACCAGAGACCCAGTACTTC. It codes for CASSLVVAGPETQYF.